This TCR beta chain was recorded in a study of blood T cell repertoires in COVID-19. Looking at the study overall: Nucleic acid was either cDNA or gDNA, and it came from T cells, B-cell-depleted T cells, or PBMCs.

Methods used by the authors: Estimation of nucleated cell counts relied on the amplification of reference gene primers. Profiled with immunoSEQ multiplex PCR; TCRdb holds only in-frame clones, not every one. D and trimming were read from the DNA, whereas the V and J calls and clone size are those reported in that table. The sample has roughly 62,000 clones, about 80% seen once. The CDR3 covers 18 residues. V lost 6 bases to trimming and J lost 0 bases; unmatched junction nucleotides: 11. CDR1 MNHEY and CDR2 SMNVEV come from the germline V gene (reference sequence). Seattle patients were enrolled while actively infected and followed longitudinally.

The rearrangement links TRBV27 to TRBJ2-6, with TRBD2 identical over 7 bases. The receptor comes from a man older than 75 with COVID-19, enrolled during active disease. Sequencing was performed on peripheral blood. As DNA, the CDR3 is TGTGCCAGCAGCCTCCGGGGGGTTATGTCCTCTGGGGCCAACGTCCTGACTTTC. This gives the protein CASSLRGVMSSGANVLTF. Looking up the rest from reference TRBV27 and TRBJ2-6 gives the full variable domain: EAQVTQNPRYLITVTGKKLTVTCSQNMNHEYMSWYRQDPGLGLRQIYYSMNVEVTDKGDVPEGYKVSRKEKRNFPLILESPSPNQTSLYFCASSLRGVMSSGANVLTFGAGSRLTVL.